This entry concerns a single T cell receptor beta chain. The time point denotes: newly diagnosed GD, antithyroid drugs for less than 3 months. After RNA was extracted from PBMCs, the TCR library was made from it. Criteria from the American Thyroid Association guidelines were applied to diagnose Graves' disease. Sequencing libraries for TCR beta were prepared with iRepertoire HTBI primers and Arm-PCR of CDR3 regions. Methods used by the authors: Sample data revealed 60 to 80 TRBV and some 14 TRBJ segments. TCRdb reprocessed the multiplex PCR reads with MiXCR, giving one entry per CDR3 protein. V and J calls and clone size were set by TCRdb, not the authors. This table holds around 320,000 distinct CDR3 sequences, around 17% found once. The sample comes from a study of regulatory T cells in long-lasting Graves disease. Germline V lookup: CDR1 SGHAT, CDR2 FQNNGV. The V gene lost 5 bases and the J gene lost 6 bases, with 22 bases spanning the gap. This CDR3 has 17 residues.

This sample was shared with a second study, whose subject was T cells in Graves' hyperthyroidism and ophthalmopathy.

The receptor comes from a man in his forties with Graves disease. The chain carries TRBV11-2 and TRBJ2-2; D not resolved. Specimen: peripheral blood mononuclear cells (PBMCs), collected at new diagnosis, from a patient treated with antithyroid drugs. For the CDR3, the DNA is TGTGCCAGCAGCCCTGGGAACATTTTTAAACGCCCCGGGGAGCTGTTTTTT. This translates into CASSPGNIFKRPGELFF. Drawing the rest from reference TRBV11-2 and TRBJ2-2, the complete variable domain is EAGVAQSPRYKIIEKRQSVAFWCNPISGHATLYWYQQILGQGPKLLIQFQNNGVVDDSQLPKDRFSAERLKGVDSTLKIQPAKLEDSAVYLCASSPGNIFKRPGELFFGEGSRLTVL.